The present T cell receptor (beta chain) was sequenced within a study of blood T cell repertoires in COVID-19. Turning to the study itself: Samples representing acute and convalescent COVID-19 were sourced from the United States, Italy and Spain. T cells, B-cell-depleted T cells, or PBMCs supplied cDNA or gDNA.

CDR1 LNHDA and CDR2 SQIVND come from the germline V gene (reference sequence). Unmatched junction bases numbered 8, after V lost 3 bases and J lost 7 bases. The CDR3 is 16 amino acids. Per the original data handling: Amplification from reference gene primers served as the basis for estimated nucleated cell counts. The data were produced by immunoSEQ multiplex PCR, yet TCRdb's version contains in-frame clones alone and is incomplete. V and J calls and clone size are copied from that table; D and trimming were computed from the DNA. The sample yields 97,000 or so clones, approximately 90% seen once. The chain employs TRBV19 and TRBJ2-1; 11 bases fit TRBD2. The material sequenced was peripheral blood. This clonotype was sampled from a man between 50 and 59 years old with acute or convalescent COVID-19. CDR3 sequence: CASSMIAGGNSNEQFF. The CDR3 DNA is TGTGCCAGTAGTATGATAGCGGGAGGGAACTCGAATGAGCAGTTCTTC.